Listed below are T cell receptor beta chains from one sample, sequenced in a study of chemoradiotherapy in HPV16-positive cancers. The assay was immunoSEQ multiplex PCR, and TCRdb's table has in-frame clones only and misses some. The sample yields 13,000 or so clones, around 87% seen once. The source was blood, collected from a patient who underwent chemoradiotherapy. The receptors shown here come from a human donor with HPV-associated anogenital cancer. Both conserved end residues are part of each CDR3. D genes are given only for firm matches. Clone size is not always given. Where it is, it says once, few, many or a class for expanded clones.

15 | TRBJ2-7 | TRBV19 | - | TRBD1 | CASRAGQGRSYEQYF | TGTGCCAGTAGGGCTGGACAGGGAAGGTCTTACGAGCAGTACTTC
14 | TRBJ1-4 | TRBV5-4 | - | - | CASSFGATNEKLFF | TGTGCCAGCAGCTTCGGGGCTACTAATGAAAAACTGTTTTTT
15 | TRBJ2-1 | TRBV7-2 | - | - | CASSTRPRQENEQFF | TGTGCCAGCAGCACGAGACCAAGACAGGAAAATGAGCAGTTCTTC
16 | TRBJ2-5 | TRBV5-1 | - | TRBD2 | CASSLKGGGHQETQYF | TGCGCCAGCAGCTTGAAAGGCGGGGGGCACCAAGAGACCCAGTACTTC
15 | TRBJ1-2 | TRBV6-5 | - | TRBD1 | CASNKAGQGRRGYTF | TGTGCCAGCAATAAAGCGGGACAGGGAAGGAGAGGCTACACCTTC
14 | TRBJ2-5 | TRBV4-2 | - | TRBD1 | CASSQQNRGETQYF | TGTGCCAGCAGCCAACAAAACAGGGGCGAGACCCAGTACTTC
13 | TRBJ1-6 | TRBV6-5 | - | TRBD1 | CASILDRESPLHF | TGTGCCAGCATCCTCGACAGGGAATCACCCCTCCACTTT
15 | TRBJ1-5 | TRBV15 | - | - | CATSRDWGADQPQHF | TGTGCCACCAGCAGAGATTGGGGGGCGGATCAGCCCCAGCATTTT
15 | TRBJ2-1 | TRBV27 | - | TRBD1 | CASSLRQGAGNEQFF | TGTGCCAGCAGTTTAAGACAGGGGGCAGGCAATGAGCAGTTCTTC
17 | TRBJ1-2 | TRBV4-3 | - | - | CASSQERNKSPNYGYTF | TGCGCCAGCAGCCAAGAGCGAAACAAGTCCCCTAACTATGGCTACACCTTC
13 | TRBJ1-6 | TRBV9 | - | TRBD1 | CASSANRGPPLHF | TGTGCCAGCAGTGCAAACAGGGGACCGCCCCTCCACTTT
13 | TRBJ2-7 | TRBV9 | - | - | CASGVGRTSEQYF | TGTGCCAGCGGGGTCGGAAGGACAAGCGAGCAGTACTTC
14 | TRBJ2-7 | TRBV27 | - | - | CASKTNRVAYEQYF | TGTGCCAGCAAAACGAACAGGGTGGCCTACGAGCAGTACTTC
15 | TRBJ1-2 | TRBV4-3 | - | - | CASSQVSGGNYGYTF | TGCGCCAGCAGCCAAGTGTCTGGGGGGAACTATGGCTACACCTTC
15 | TRBJ1-5 | TRBV4-1 | - | TRBD1 | CASSQSQGAGQPQHF | TGCGCCAGCAGCCAAAGCCAGGGGGCAGGTCAGCCCCAGCATTTT
16 | TRBJ1-1 | TRBV15 | - | - | CATSREQTVALHEAFF | TGTGCCACCAGCAGAGAGCAGACAGTAGCTCTCCACGAAGCTTTCTTT
15 | TRBJ1-1 | TRBV7-8 | few | TRBD1 | CASSRTDRANTEAFF | TGTGCCAGCAGCAGAACCGACAGGGCGAACACTGAAGCTTTCTTT
15 | TRBJ1-6 | TRBV6-4 | - | - | CASTRDGGADSPLHF | TGTGCCAGCACCCGAGACGGGGGGGCGGATTCACCCCTCCACTTT
14 | TRBJ1-5 | TRBV6-5 | - | - | CASNGKNSNQPQHF | TGTGCCAGCAACGGGAAAAATAGCAATCAGCCCCAGCATTTT
14 | TRBJ2-7 | TRBV5-4 | few | TRBD1 | CASSSGTGVNEQYF | TGTGCCAGCAGCTCCGGGACAGGAGTCAACGAGCAGTACTTC
18 | TRBJ1-4 | TRBV7-7 | - | TRBD1 | CASSLGGDRVETNEKLFF | TGTGCCAGCAGCTTAGGTGGGGACAGGGTCGAAACTAATGAAAAACTGTTTTTT
14 | TRBJ1-4 | TRBV5-4 | - | - | CASSFEASNEKLFF | TGTGCCAGCAGCTTCGAGGCCTCTAATGAAAAACTGTTTTTT
14 | TRBJ2-2 | TRBV9 | once | - | CASSVVSSSGELFF | TGTGCCAGCAGCGTAGTATCCAGCTCCGGGGAGCTGTTTTTT
16 | TRBJ1-4 | TRBV27 | - | TRBD1 | CASSSQSSGGREKLFF | TGTGCCAGCAGTTCCCAATCCTCAGGGGGCAGGGAAAAACTGTTTTTT
13 | TRBJ1-2 | TRBV7-2 | - | - | CASSLGTDYGYTF | TGTGCCAGCAGCTTAGGGACGGATTATGGCTACACCTTC
16 | TRBJ2-3 | TRBV18 | - | TRBD1 | CASSIRDSWQGDTQYF | TGTGCCAGCTCAATCCGGGACAGCTGGCAGGGAGATACGCAGTATTTT
12 | TRBJ2-7 | TRBV15 | - | - | CATSSMRDEQYF | TGTGCCACCAGCAGTATGCGGGACGAGCAGTACTTC
15 | TRBJ1-4 | TRBV25-1 | - | TRBD1 | CASSDRTGGNEKLFF | TGTGCCAGCAGTGACCGGACAGGGGGAAATGAAAAACTGTTTTTT